This note documents a single TCR beta chain sequence. Its antigen is not identified. This sample was included in a study of vaccination and CD4 T cells after COVID-19. Cultured CD4+ T cell DNA was sequenced using the Oncomine TCR Beta short-read assay. TCRdb reprocessed the PCR reads via MiXCR and lists one record per CDR3 protein. The sample has 27,000 or so distinct CDR3 sequences, approximately 49% seen once; the top ten hold approximately 6.1%. This sample's treatment: approximately 9-day PBMC culture with coronavirus spike peptide pools or control peptides (ViraFEST assay). Germline V lookup: CDR1 SNHLY, CDR2 FYNNEI. The J segment lost 8 bases and the V segment lost 4 bases, leaving 8 bases of the junction unmatched. The CDR3 is made up of 14 amino acids.

This receptor was taken from a human donor who had recovered from COVID-19. The gene calls are TRBV2 and TRBJ2-7; 10 nucleotides line up with TRBD1. The specimen sequenced was CD4+ T cells from blood, cultured in vitro. The DNA of the CDR3 is TGTGCCAGCAGTGCCGGGACAGGGGAGAGGAAGCAGTACTTC. Amino acids: CASSAGTGERKQYF.